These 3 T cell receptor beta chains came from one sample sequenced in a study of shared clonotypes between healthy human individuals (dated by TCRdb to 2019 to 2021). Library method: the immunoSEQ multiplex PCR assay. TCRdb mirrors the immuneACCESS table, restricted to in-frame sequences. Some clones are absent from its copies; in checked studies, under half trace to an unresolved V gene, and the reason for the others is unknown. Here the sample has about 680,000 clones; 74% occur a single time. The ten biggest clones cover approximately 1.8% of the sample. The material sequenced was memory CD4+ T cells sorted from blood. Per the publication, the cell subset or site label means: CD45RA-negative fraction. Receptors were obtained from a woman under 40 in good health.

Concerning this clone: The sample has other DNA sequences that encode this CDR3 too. CDR3 sequence: CASSQDRNTEAFF. The CDR3 DNA sequence: TGTGCCAGCAGCCAAGACAGGAACACTGAAGCTTTCTTT. The V gene is TRBV11-2, the J gene TRBJ1-1, with TRBD1 as a possible D gene (5 bases). This CDR3 has 13 amino acids. Germline lookup yields CDR1 SGHAT and CDR2 FQNNGV. V lost 5 bases and J 1 base, leaving 8 bases between the germline ends. Full variable domain (outside the CDR3, taken from reference TRBV11-2 and TRBJ1-1): EAGVAQSPRYKIIEKRQSVAFWCNPISGHATLYWYQQILGQGPKLLIQFQNNGVVDDSQLPKDRFSAERLKGVDSTLKIQPAKLEDSAVYLCASSQDRNTEAFFGQGTRLTVV.

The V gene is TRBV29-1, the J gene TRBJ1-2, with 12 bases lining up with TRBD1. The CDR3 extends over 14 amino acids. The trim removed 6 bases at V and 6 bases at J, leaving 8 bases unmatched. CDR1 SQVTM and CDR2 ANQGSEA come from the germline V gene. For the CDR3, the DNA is TGCAGCGTCGCAACGGGGACAGGGGGCGATGGCTACACCTTC. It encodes CSVATGTGGDGYTF. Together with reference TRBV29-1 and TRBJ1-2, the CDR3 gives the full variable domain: SAVISQKPSRDICQRGTSLTIQCQVDSQVTMMFWYRQQPGQSLTLIATANQGSEATYESGFVIDKFPISRPNLTFSTLTVSNMSPEDSSIYLCSVATGTGGDGYTFGSGTRLTVV.

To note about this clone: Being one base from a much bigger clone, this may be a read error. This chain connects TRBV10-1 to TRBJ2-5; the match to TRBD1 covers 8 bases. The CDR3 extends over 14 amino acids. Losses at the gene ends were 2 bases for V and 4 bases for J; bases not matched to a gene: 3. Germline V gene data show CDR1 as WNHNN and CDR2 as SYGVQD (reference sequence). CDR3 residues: CASSETGGGETQYF. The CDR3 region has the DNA TGCGCCAGCAGTGAGACAGGGGGAGGAGAGACCCAGTACTTC.